This T cell receptor beta chain was documented in a study of regulatory T cells in long-lasting Graves disease (dated by TCRdb to the early 2020s). Looking at the study overall: Newly diagnosed Graves' disease patients had taken antithyroid drugs for less than 3 months. Persistent Graves' disease patients were compared with newly diagnosed Graves' disease patients by peripheral blood TCR sequencing and RNA sequencing. A total of around 35 samples underwent TCR sequencing: about 13 from persistent and approximately 20 from newly diagnosed Graves' disease patients. The study was conducted in China and was registered as a clinical trial. On the study overall, not on this receptor specifically: Only the TCR beta chain was sequenced and analyzed. Persistent disease showed preferential use of TRBV28, TRBJ1-2 and TRBJ2-5, whereas newly diagnosed disease favored TRBV20-1 and TRBJ2-1. A larger number of public clonotypes was shared among persistent patients (about 2,700) than among newly diagnosed patients (around 880). Because the primary lesion, thyroid tissue, could not be accessed, the study looked at peripheral blood alone. The authors acknowledged the small sample size as a limitation that may reduce accuracy. Lower TCR Shannon entropy and fewer highly expanded clones were observed in persistent Graves' disease patients than in newly diagnosed patients, which suggested clonal expansion.

Libraries were made using multiplex PCR. The sequencing machine was an Illumina HiSeq 4000. To build TCR beta libraries, CDR3 regions were amplified by Arm-PCR using iRepertoire HTBI primers. Gel purification was performed on PCR products prior to sequencing. On the study's bioinformatics: Gene usage analysis of CDR3 amino acid clonotypes used the 50 to 70 TRBV and 14 to 15 TRBJ segments found across samples. COPE and FqMerger were used to merge the filtered high-quality paired reads into contigs. BLAST was used to align contigs to IMGT TRBV, TRBD and TRBJ reference genes, with CDR3 defined following IMGT. Clonotypes above 0.1% frequency were classified as highly expanded clones. Repertoire diversity was measured by Shannon entropy, and V-J evenness by the Gini coefficient. Clonotypes shared by more than one individual were considered public. The public reads were quality trimmed at Q25 with fastp and then assembled into clones with MiXCR by TCRdb, keeping productive beta chains. Every entry covers one CDR3 protein and lists the most common genes and DNA from its rows. TCRdb's processing, not the authors', yielded these V and J calls. In this sample the table shows some 370,000 distinct CDR3 sequences, about an eighth of which occur a single time. Of the sample, over 15% falls within the top ten clones.

This clonotype turned up a few times. Its antigen has not been determined. Base qualities are not provided; no much larger clone lies one nucleotide away. Trimming leaves V shorter by 2 bases and J shorter by 0 bases, with the junction holding 8 bases beyond the gene matches. Its CDR3 holds 20 amino acids, cysteine through phenylalanine. Of all the DNA, just the CDR3 is kept, 60 bases in frame from base 1. CDR1 and CDR2 are drawn from the germline V gene: SGHTA, FQGNSA. The time point label for this specimen denotes: newly diagnosed GD, antithyroid drugs for less than 3 months. For both TCR sequencing and RNA sequencing, RNA was extracted from PBMCs in TRIzol. The diagnosis of Graves' disease followed American Thyroid Association guidelines. Patients were recruited from an endocrinology department in Xi'an, China. Each patient gave roughly 10 milliliters of peripheral blood, collected in an EDTA anticoagulant tube. PBMCs were isolated by Ficoll Paque Plus density gradient separation without further T cell sorting. An Agilent 2100 Bioanalyzer and agarose gel were used to check RNA quality, and a NanoDrop 2000 was used to measure RNA concentration.

Separately, the same data were catalogued under a study of T cells in Graves' hyperthyroidism and ophthalmopathy. As noted in the second study: A patient counted as having stable Graves' hyperthyroidism if no progression to ophthalmopathy occurred over 18 months of follow-up. Hyperthyroidism patients were newly diagnosed, with disease duration under 2 months, and aged 18 to 65 years. Patients with uncontrolled infections, other autoimmune diseases, pregnancy or lactation were excluded. Clinical symptoms, serum thyroxine and TRAb, thyroid ultrasound, and orbital computed tomography formed the basis for the diagnoses. A first-round RT-PCR of the TCR CDR3 used the HTBI primer set with the Qiagen OneStep RT-PCR kit. Most expanded thyroid clonotypes (frequency above 0.001) were also detected in blood, a finding suggesting that blood repertoires may reflect thyroid immune responses. A 13 V-J signature model separated ophthalmopathy from stable hyperthyroidism, with over 85% sensitivity and 81% to 83% specificity in cross-validation and 80%/75% in testing. During validation, the model predicted progression to ophthalmopathy a median of roughly six months ahead of onset, with around 71% sensitivity and less than 85% specificity. A discovery cohort of about 95 patients, 43 with Graves' ophthalmopathy and more than 55 with stable Graves' hyperthyroidism, was used to find distinguishing TCR V-J signatures. Whether ophthalmopathy could be predicted prospectively was tested in an independent validation cohort made up of about 18 hyperthyroidism patients plus 17 patients who later progressed to ophthalmopathy. The approximately 100 discovery patients were randomly divided into training and test sets at a 7:3 ratio. In six Graves' hyperthyroidism patients, the study also compared T-cell repertoires from thyroid tissue with T-cell repertoires from blood. Once sampling was done, hyperthyroidism patients were given methimazole at a starting dose of 30 mg daily, whereas ophthalmopathy patients were given high-dose intravenous methylprednisolone. Libraries were constructed in a second round of multiplex PCR, after which size selection and purification were performed. The libraries were sequenced on an Illumina HiSeq2000 using paired-end 100 bp reads. SOAPnuke was used to process the raw data, throwing out any read that contained adapters or uncalled bases, had a mean Phred below 15, or lacked an exact constant-primer or identifier match. COPE v1.2.5 was used to merge high-quality paired reads, and clonotypes were defined as unique nucleotide sequences. MiTCR v1.1 was used to align the clonotypes against IMGT TRBV, TRBD and TRBJ reference segments. Analysis was restricted to V-J combinations with a frequency above 0.0001, which covered approximately 99% of repertoires. The TCS score was defined as F50 (clonal expansion) divided by E x V (chaos), with BLOSUM62-based TCRdist calculated between CDR3 peptides within each V-J. Welch's t-statistics and random forest reduced approximately 520 V-J features to 13, which were used in a naive Bayes classifier (R e1071). Sample size was not statistically predetermined, and blinding of investigators to group allocation was not performed. The paper reports TCR Vbeta CDR3 sequencing of over 130 peripheral blood samples: 40 to 45 ophthalmopathy, fewer than 80 hyperthyroidism and approximately 17 progressor patients.

The chain joins TRBV7-2 to TRBJ2-2, with 14 bases matching TRBD2. The sample was peripheral blood mononuclear cells (PBMCs), taken at new diagnosis, from a patient treated with antithyroid drugs. The TCR originated in a woman between 18 and 30 years old with Graves disease. Donor details come from another sample of the same person, matched by shared clones. The CDR3 sequence is CASSLSWTSGGFANTGELFF. Here is the DNA: TGTGCCAGCAGCTTATCGTGGACTAGCGGGGGGTTCGCGAACACCGGGGAGCTGTTTTTT.